This note documents a single T cell receptor beta chain sequence. The target antigen is unknown. This record comes from a study of cytomegalovirus exposure and HLA in healthy donors. The germline V gene encodes CDR1 MGHDK and CDR2 SYGVNS. This CDR3 comprises 12 residues. Trimming cost V 3 bases and J 7 bases, with 6 bases left between them. Findings of the study overall: The productive fraction for most TCR beta V segments was about 87% or about 30% in an earlier analysis.

In nominal health when sampled, donors likely had unrecorded immune exposures nonetheless. The PCR ran on 60 Vbeta and 13 Jbeta primers. Generated by immunoSEQ multiplex PCR, the TCRdb table keeps only in-frame clones and is missing some. The sample consists of 170,000 or so clones, under 85% of them appearing once. The sequenced material came from PBMCs. The receptor was isolated from a man younger than 35 in good health and CMV-seronegative. The rearrangement links TRBV25-1 to TRBJ1-4, with unresolved D. CDR3 sequence: CASSDRGEKLFF. CDR3 coding DNA: TGTGCCAGCAGTGACCGGGGTGAAAAACTGTTTTTT. Supplemented by reference TRBV25-1 and TRBJ1-4, the full variable domain reads EADIYQTPRYLVIGTGKKITLECSQTMGHDKMYWYQQDPGMELHLIHYSYGVNSTEKGDLSSESTVSRIRTEHFPLTLESARPSHTSQYLCASSDRGEKLFFGSGTQLSVL.